The sequence of this TCR beta chain was determined in a study of beta chain features in type 1 diabetes. Investigators reverse transcribed all isolated RNA, so they sequenced expressed TCRB transcripts. The method was immunoSEQ multiplex PCR; TCRdb's version includes in-frame clones alone and lacks a portion of them. The sample lists roughly 450,000 clones, 11% occurring once. One heparinised draw, averaging roughly 110 mL, was taken per donor. The germline V and J ends were trimmed by 2 bases and 5 bases, with 7 bases remaining between them. The germline CDR1 and CDR2 sequences are SEHNR and FQNEAQ (reference sequence). The CDR3 runs to 12 residues.

V usage is TRBV7-9 and J usage is TRBJ2-7; D unclear. The TCR sequence derives from a woman aged 18-30 years in good health. The sequenced sample consisted of naive CD4+ T cells from blood. In DNA, the CDR3 is TGTGCCAGCAGCTTACTCCGGAACGAGCAGTACTTC. Protein: CASSLLRNEQYF.